The TCR beta chain described here comes from a study of naive and memory T cell subsets. Points from the study as a whole: This RNA-based method may be sensitive to activation-related transcript changes.

Amplification of ligated cDNA took four PCR rounds with SP2 and nested alpha and beta constant primers. Via MiXCR, TCRdb re-called the 5' RACE reads, giving one row per CDR3 protein. The data show about 59,000 distinct CDR3 sequences, 8% seen once. This clonotype was seen at least ten times. Its antigen is unknown. An oligonucleotide containing a UMI was ligated to the 3' end of TCR cDNA. Reverse transcription used DNase-treated unsorted total RNA, aiming for roughly 1 to 1,100 ng. The clonotype originates from a female donor in good health.

CDR3 in amino acids: CASSFHGDAYEQYF. The DNA of the CDR3 is TGTGCCAGCAGTTTTCATGGGGATGCCTACGAGCAGTACTTC. The chain has TRBV27 and TRBJ2-7; D is uncertain. CDR1 and CDR2 (germline): MNHEY, SMNVEV (reference sequence). Between the trimmed V and J ends, which lost 3 bases and 2 bases, there was a span of 11 bases. This CDR3 is 14 amino acids long.